One sample yielded the 5 T cell receptor beta chains listed below, sequenced in a study of cytomegalovirus exposure and HLA in healthy donors (dated by TCRdb to 2016 to 2017). The library was obtained by the immunoSEQ multiplex PCR assay. The multiplex PCR relied on a mix of 60 forward primers for TCR Vbeta segments and 13 reverse primers for TCR Jbeta segments. In TCRdb, the immuneACCESS table is reduced to in-frame sequences with V and J assigned. These tables do not hold every clone; where another copy was compared, an unresolved V gene accounts for under half, and the others remain unexplained. The sample yields over 85,000 clones; 69% were counted once. The top ten constitute about 1.2% of the sample. Sequenced input: PBMCs. Every receptor here comes from a female donor in good health and CMV-seronegative.

V usage is TRBV7-2 and J usage is TRBJ1-2; maybe TRBD1 (5 bases). Per the germline V gene, CDR1 is SGHTA and CDR2 is FQGNSA. V lost 1 base, J lost 4 bases, and 10 bases lay in between. The CDR3 runs 14 residues. CDR3 DNA sequence: TGTGCCAGCAGCTTAGGGCAGGGCCCCTATGGCTACACCTTC. This translates into CASSLGQGPYGYTF.

This rearrangement joins TRBV7-2 to TRBJ2-2; 9 bases map to TRBD2. CDR1 and CDR2 (germline): SGHTA, FQGNSA. The CDR3 is 15 amino acids. The V and J ends lost 3 bases and 6 bases, in that order; junction bases with no gene match: 5. The CDR3 reads CASSFLAGAPGELFF. The CDR3 DNA reads as TGTGCCAGCAGCTTTTTAGCGGGAGCCCCCGGGGAGCTGTTTTTT.

This clone was observed a few times. The chain links TRBV6-6 to TRBJ2-7; 7 bases align to TRBD1. Looked up from germline, CDR1 is MNHNY and CDR2 is SVGAGI (reference sequence). V shed 6 bases, J shed 4 bases, and the junction held 12 bases outside the gene matches. CDR3 length: 15 amino acids. CDR3 residues: CASSPGQKNPYEQYF. The CDR3 DNA follows: TGTGCCAGCAGCCCGGGACAGAAAAATCCTTACGAGCAGTACTTC.

The rearrangement links TRBV4-1 to TRBJ1-1, with D tentatively TRBD1 (6 bases). CDR1 MGHRA and CDR2 YSYEKL come from the germline V gene. Trimming cost V 1 base and J 0 bases, with 18 bases left between them. The CDR3 extends over 18 amino acids. The CDR3 bases are TGCGCCAGCAGCCAAGTCCCGGGGGGCCTACGGCTGAACACTGAAGCTTTCTTT. Its protein product is CASSQVPGGLRLNTEAFF.

V is TRBV2 and J is TRBJ1-2; 10 nucleotides agree with TRBD1. This CDR3 contains 13 residues. Trimming at V came to 6 bases and at J to 5 bases, leaving 3 bases not matched to a gene. Germline CDR1 reads SNHLY; CDR2 reads FYNNEI. CDR3 bases: TGTGCCAGCAGCGCGGACAGGGGGTATGGCTACACCTTC. Protein product: CASSADRGYGYTF.